A selection of T cell receptor beta chains follows, all from one sample in a study of blood T cell repertoires in COVID-19. TCRdb's table, derived via immunoSEQ multiplex PCR, lists solely in-frame clones and lacks some. The sample has a few hundred thousand clones, roughly 83% seen once. The source material was peripheral blood. The receptors stem from an elderly man with acute or convalescent COVID-19. Both conserved end residues are part of each CDR3. The D gene is left open where the match is weak. Only some rows state a clone size, as once, few, many or a class for expanded clones.

V gene	D gene	clone size	J gene	CDR3 DNA	CDR3 protein
TRBV4-2	TRBD2	NA	TRBJ2-5	TGTGCCAGCAGCCAAGATCTCAGCGGGAGAAAGACCCAGTACTTC	CASSQDLSGRKTQYF
TRBV15	NA	NA	TRBJ2-7	TGTGCCACCAGCAGAGGGGGGCAAGGGGCGCATTCCTACGAGCAGTACTTC	CATSRGGQGAHSYEQYF
TRBV27	TRBD2	once	TRBJ2-1	TGTGCCAGCAGAAATAGCGGGCCAACCTACAATGAGCAGTTCTTC	CASRNSGPTYNEQFF
TRBV28	NA	NA	TRBJ2-2	TGTGCCAGCAGTTCCGGACGCGGTGGCGGGACGTCCGGGGAGCTGTTTTTT	CASSSGRGGGTSGELFF
TRBV7-9	NA	NA	TRBJ2-2	TGTGCCAGCAGCTCTGACAGGGAGGCCGGGGAGCTGTTTTTT	CASSSDREAGELFF
TRBV7-2	NA	NA	TRBJ2-7	TGTGCCAGCAGCTCAACGCAGGGGAACTGGGGCGAGCAGTACTTC	CASSSTQGNWGEQYF
TRBV19	NA	few	TRBJ2-1	TGTGCCAGTACCCTAGGGGGGGTCTCCTACAATGAGCAGTTCTTC	CASTLGGVSYNEQFF
TRBV6-5	NA	once	TRBJ1-5	TGTGCCAGCAGTCCGGGACACCTTAGCAATCAGCCCCAGCATTTT	CASSPGHLSNQPQHF
TRBV7-8	NA	NA	TRBJ2-6	TGTGCCAGCAGCTTAGAACAGGGACGGACTGGGGCCAACGTCCTGACTTTC	CASSLEQGRTGANVLTF
TRBV6-4	NA	NA	TRBJ2-2	TGTGCCAGCAGTGACAAGCTGTTGAACACCGGGGAGCTGTTTTTT	CASSDKLLNTGELFF
TRBV11-2	TRBD2	NA	TRBJ2-2	TGTGCCAGCAGTCCACTAGCGGGAGGGAGGAACACCGGGGAGCTGTTTTTT	CASSPLAGGRNTGELFF
TRBV28	NA	NA	TRBJ2-2	TGTGCCAGCAGCCTGGTGGGGGGAAACGGGGAGCTGTTTTTT	CASSLVGGNGELFF
TRBV6-2/TRBV6-3	TRBD1	NA	TRBJ1-1	TGTGCCAGCAGTTGGGGACAGATGAACACTGAAGCTTTCTTT	CASSWGQMNTEAFF
TRBV7-2	NA	once	TRBJ1-2	TGTGCCAGCAGCTTTGATGGGGGCGCGGGCAGCGGCTACACCTTC	CASSFDGGAGSGYTF
TRBV29-1	NA	NA	TRBJ2-3	TGCAGCGTTGAAACCGTCGGAGATACGCAGTATTTT	CSVETVGDTQYF
TRBV7-3	TRBD1	NA	TRBJ1-6	TGTGCCAGCAGCATCACAGGGGGCGGATCACCCCTCCACTTT	CASSITGGGSPLHF
TRBV7-9	TRBD1	NA	TRBJ1-2	TGTGCCAGCAGCCTCGGAAAGGGACAGACGAGCTATGGCTACACCTTC	CASSLGKGQTSYGYTF
TRBV5-4	NA	few	TRBJ1-2	TGTGCCAGCACCTCACAAGTGGCGGGGAACTATGGCTACACCTTC	CASTSQVAGNYGYTF
TRBV27	TRBD1	NA	TRBJ1-4	TGTGCCAGCAGTCCCTTGACAGGGGGCAGGGAAAAACTGTTTTTT	CASSPLTGGREKLFF
TRBV5-8	NA	NA	TRBJ1-2	TGTGCCAGCAGCTTGCGGGGAGTCAATGGCTACACCTTC	CASSLRGVNGYTF
TRBV10-3	NA	NA	TRBJ1-3	TGTGCCATCAGACAGGGACCCTCTGGAAACACCATATATTTT	CAIRQGPSGNTIYF
TRBV11-2	NA	NA	TRBJ1-5	TGTGCCAGCAGCTTTTCGAGCAATCAGCCCCAGCATTTT	CASSFSSNQPQHF
TRBV15	NA	NA	TRBJ1-6	TGTGCCACCAGCAGCGGCAGGTCGAGCTCCTATAATTCACCCCTCCACTTT	CATSSGRSSSYNSPLHF
TRBV6-5	NA	NA	TRBJ2-3	TGTGCCAGCGGGACTAGCACAGATACGCAGTATTTT	CASGTSTDTQYF
TRBV11-3	TRBD1	NA	TRBJ2-3	TGTGCCAGCAGCCTAGGACAGGGGGCGTCGTCAGATACGCAGTATTTT	CASSLGQGASSDTQYF
TRBV11-2	TRBD2	NA	TRBJ2-5	TGTGCCAGCAGCAATTGGGAGGGGAGCCAAGAGACCCAGTACTTC	CASSNWEGSQETQYF
TRBV7-2	NA	few	TRBJ1-5	TGTGCCAGCAGCTTAGTCCACATTCAGCCCCAGCATTTT	CASSLVHIQPQHF
TRBV19	NA	few	TRBJ2-5	TGTGCCAGTAGCTCTCTGGGGCGGAGGGGCTCGGAGACCCAGTACTTC	CASSSLGRRGSETQYF
TRBV5-6	TRBD1	NA	TRBJ1-5	TGTGCCAGCAGCCCAGGGACAGGGAGCCAGCCCCAGCATTTT	CASSPGTGSQPQHF
TRBV19	NA	NA	TRBJ2-1	TGTGCCAGTAGTATAGAATCGGGGATCTACAATGAGCAGTTCTTC	CASSIESGIYNEQFF
TRBV7-2	NA	NA	TRBJ1-1	TGTGCCAGCAGCTCCAAAAGAACCCTTGGACTCAGCGGCACTGAAGCTTTCTTT	CASSSKRTLGLSGTEAFF
TRBV2	NA	few	TRBJ2-2	TGTGCCAGCAGTGTCCTGGAGAGCACCGGGGAGCTGTTTTTT	CASSVLESTGELFF
TRBV19	TRBD2	NA	TRBJ2-3	TGTGCCAGTAGTATCTCCCTACGACTAGCGGGGGGGCCAGATACGCAGTATTTT	CASSISLRLAGGPDTQYF
TRBV6-5	NA	NA	TRBJ1-1	TGTGCCAGCAGTTACTTTGGCAGGGTGGGCACTGAAGCTTTCTTT	CASSYFGRVGTEAFF
TRBV15	NA	NA	TRBJ1-5	TGTGCCACCAGCCACGAGGTGGGGGCCCGACAGCCCCAGCATTTT	CATSHEVGARQPQHF
TRBV19	TRBD1	NA	TRBJ2-3	TGTGCCAGTAGTGAGGGACAGAGCGGCGCAGATACGCAGTATTTT	CASSEGQSGADTQYF
TRBV11-3	TRBD1	NA	TRBJ2-3	TGTGCCAGCAGCTTCGGACAGGGGTCCACAGATACGCAGTATTTT	CASSFGQGSTDTQYF
TRBV29-1	TRBD2	NA	TRBJ2-6	TGCAGCGCCTGGACTAGCGGGGGGGTCTCTGGGGCCAACGTCCTGACTTTC	CSAWTSGGVSGANVLTF
TRBV29-1	NA	NA	TRBJ2-5	TGCACCTGGTCGAGTGGAGAGACCCAGTACTTC	CTWSSGETQYF
TRBV2	TRBD1	NA	TRBJ1-3	TGTGCCAGCAGTGTGGACAGGGTGGGAAACACCATATATTTT	CASSVDRVGNTIYF
TRBV12-3/TRBV12-4	NA	once	TRBJ2-5	TGTGCCAGCAGTTTCGGGGAAGTAGAGACCCAGTACTTC	CASSFGEVETQYF
TRBV27	TRBD2	NA	TRBJ2-1	TGTGCCAGCAGTCCCGGGGGGGCCCTTAATGAGCAGTTCTTC	CASSPGGALNEQFF
TRBV10-3	NA	once	TRBJ1-2	TGTGCCATCAGTGAGTCTGTCCGGTCCGCAGGCGACTATGGCTACACCTTC	CAISESVRSAGDYGYTF
TRBV19	TRBD2	NA	TRBJ2-1	TGTGCCAGTAGTACTTCCCTAGCGGGAAGGAATGAGCAGTTCTTC	CASSTSLAGRNEQFF
TRBV11-2	NA	NA	TRBJ1-2	TGTGCCAGCAGCTTAGACAGGCGCTCCTACACCTTC	CASSLDRRSYTF
TRBV28	NA	NA	TRBJ1-4	TGTGCCAGCAGTGTTTACAGCAAAAAACTGTTTTTT	CASSVYSKKLFF
TRBV6-5	NA	NA	TRBJ2-2	TGTGCCAGCATACGGGGGACGGAGAACACCGGGGAGCTGTTTTTT	CASIRGTENTGELFF
TRBV28	TRBD1	NA	TRBJ2-2	TGTGCCAGCAGTTCCGGACAGGGGGGCACGTACACCGGGGAGCTGTTTTTT	CASSSGQGGTYTGELFF
TRBV11-2	TRBD1	NA	TRBJ1-3	TGTGCCAGCAGCCAAGGGGGCATGGGAAACACCATATATTTT	CASSQGGMGNTIYF
TRBV7-8	NA	NA	TRBJ1-5	TGTGCCAGCAGCCCAGAGGGAAGCAATCAGCCCCAGCATTTT	CASSPEGSNQPQHF
TRBV6-6	TRBD1	NA	TRBJ2-7	TGTGCCAGCAGGTTGGGACAGGGATGGGATGAGCAGTACTTC	CASRLGQGWDEQYF
TRBV6-5	TRBD1	NA	TRBJ1-5	TGTGCCAGCAGCCCCGGGACAGCACAATGGCAGCCCCAGCATTTT	CASSPGTAQWQPQHF
TRBV28	TRBD1	NA	TRBJ2-7	TGTGCCAGCAGGGGGACAGGGGCGTACGAGCAGTACTTC	CASRGTGAYEQYF
TRBV2	TRBD1	NA	TRBJ2-7	TGTGCCAGCAGACAGGGGGGCATCTACGAGCAGTACTTC	CASRQGGIYEQYF